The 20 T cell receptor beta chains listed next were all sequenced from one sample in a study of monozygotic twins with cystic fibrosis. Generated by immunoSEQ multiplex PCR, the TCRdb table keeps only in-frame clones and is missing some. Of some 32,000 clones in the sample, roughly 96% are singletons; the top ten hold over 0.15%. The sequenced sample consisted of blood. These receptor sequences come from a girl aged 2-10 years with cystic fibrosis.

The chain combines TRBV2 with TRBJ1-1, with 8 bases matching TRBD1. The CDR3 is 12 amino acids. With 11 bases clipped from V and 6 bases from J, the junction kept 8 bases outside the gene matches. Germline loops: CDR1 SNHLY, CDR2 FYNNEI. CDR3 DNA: TGTGCCGTGAGGACAGGGCGGGCTGAAGCTTTCTTT. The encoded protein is CAVRTGRAEAFF.

CDR3 amino acids: CASSSGARYEQYF. CDR3 coding DNA: TGCGCCAGCAGTTCGGGGGCTCGATACGAGCAGTACTTC. The chain couples TRBV10-2 to TRBJ2-7, with D perhaps assigned TRBD1 or TRBD2 (6 bases each). The V end was cut by 5 bases, the J end by 4 bases, with 12 bases between. This CDR3 spans 13 amino acids. Germline CDR1 and CDR2: WSHSY and SAAADI.

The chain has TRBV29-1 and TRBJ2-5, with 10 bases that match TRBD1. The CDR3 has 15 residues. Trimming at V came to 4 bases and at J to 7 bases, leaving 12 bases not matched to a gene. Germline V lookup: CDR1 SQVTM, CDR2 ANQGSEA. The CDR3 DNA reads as TGCAGCGTTGGCGCCGGGACAGGGGACGGGGGGACCCAGTACTTC. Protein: CSVGAGTGDGGTQYF.

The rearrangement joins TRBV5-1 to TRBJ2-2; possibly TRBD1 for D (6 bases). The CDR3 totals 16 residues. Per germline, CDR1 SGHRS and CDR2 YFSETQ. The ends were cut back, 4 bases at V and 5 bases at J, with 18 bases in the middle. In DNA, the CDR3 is TGCGCCAGCAGCCCCCGGTTGCTACAGGGTACCGGGGAGCTGTTTTTT. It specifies CASSPRLLQGTGELFF.

The CDR3 loop is CASSLEGRVSTDTQYF. The CDR3 nucleotides read TGCGCCAGCAGCTTGGAAGGGCGGGTTAGCACAGATACGCAGTATTTT. The rearrangement joins TRBV5-1 to TRBJ2-3, with D perhaps matching TRBD2 (5 bases). This CDR3 has 16 residues. V gave up 0 bases and J gave up 0 bases, with 11 bases separating them. The V gene's germline CDR1 is SGHRS and CDR2 YFSETQ.

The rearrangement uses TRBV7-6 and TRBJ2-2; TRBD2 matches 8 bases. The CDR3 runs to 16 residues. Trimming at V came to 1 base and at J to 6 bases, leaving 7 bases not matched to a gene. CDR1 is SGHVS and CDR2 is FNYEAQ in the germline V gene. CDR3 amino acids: CASSLVDGRASGELFF. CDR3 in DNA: TGTGCCAGCAGCTTAGTTGACGGGAGGGCCTCCGGGGAGCTGTTTTTT.

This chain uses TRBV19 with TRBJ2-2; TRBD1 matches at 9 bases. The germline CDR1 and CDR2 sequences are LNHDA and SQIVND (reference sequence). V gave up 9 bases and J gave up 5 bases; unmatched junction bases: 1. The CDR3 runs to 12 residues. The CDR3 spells CASGQGTGELFF. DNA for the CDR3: TGTGCCAGCGGACAGGGGACCGGGGAGCTGTTTTTT.

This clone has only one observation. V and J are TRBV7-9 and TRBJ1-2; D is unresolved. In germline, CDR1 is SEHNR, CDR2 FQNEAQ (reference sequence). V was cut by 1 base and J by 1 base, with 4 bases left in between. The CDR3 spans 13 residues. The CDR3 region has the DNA TGTGCCAGCAGCTTAGATCTTAACTATGGCTACACCTTC. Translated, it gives CASSLDLNYGYTF.

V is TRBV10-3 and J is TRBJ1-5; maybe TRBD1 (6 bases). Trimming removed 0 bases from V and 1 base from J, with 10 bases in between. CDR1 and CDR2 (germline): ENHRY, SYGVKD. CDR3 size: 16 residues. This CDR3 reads CAISESGQGSNQPQHF. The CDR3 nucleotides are TGTGCCATCAGTGAGTCTGGGCAGGGGAGCAATCAGCCCCAGCATTTT.

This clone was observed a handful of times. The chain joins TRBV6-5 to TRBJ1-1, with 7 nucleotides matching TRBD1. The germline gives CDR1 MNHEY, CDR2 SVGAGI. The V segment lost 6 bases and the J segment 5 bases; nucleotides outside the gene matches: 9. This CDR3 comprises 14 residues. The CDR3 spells CASSYGRGQTEAFF. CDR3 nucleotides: TGTGCCAGCAGCTACGGTAGGGGGCAAACTGAAGCTTTCTTT.

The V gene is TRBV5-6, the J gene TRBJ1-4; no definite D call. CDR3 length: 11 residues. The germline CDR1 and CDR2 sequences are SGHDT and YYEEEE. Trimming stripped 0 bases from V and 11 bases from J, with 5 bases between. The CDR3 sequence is CASSLGPKLFF. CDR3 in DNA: TGTGCCAGCAGCTTGGGCCCTAAACTGTTTTTT.

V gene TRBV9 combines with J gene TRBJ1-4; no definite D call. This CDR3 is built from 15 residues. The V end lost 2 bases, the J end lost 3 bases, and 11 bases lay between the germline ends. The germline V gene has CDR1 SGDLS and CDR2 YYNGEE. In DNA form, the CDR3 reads TGTGCCAGCAGCGTGGGAGCGGCGGCTAATGAAAAACTGTTTTTT. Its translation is CASSVGAAANEKLFF.

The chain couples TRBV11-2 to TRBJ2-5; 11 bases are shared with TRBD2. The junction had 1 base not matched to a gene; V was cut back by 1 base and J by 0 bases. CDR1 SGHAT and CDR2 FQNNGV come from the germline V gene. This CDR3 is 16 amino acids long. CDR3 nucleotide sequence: TGTGCCAGCAGCTTAGGACTAGCGGGGTACCAAGAGACCCAGTACTTC. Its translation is CASSLGLAGYQETQYF.

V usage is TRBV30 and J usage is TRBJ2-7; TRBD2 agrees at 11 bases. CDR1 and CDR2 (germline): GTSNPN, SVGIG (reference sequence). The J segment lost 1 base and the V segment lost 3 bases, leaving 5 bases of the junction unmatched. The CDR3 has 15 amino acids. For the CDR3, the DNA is TGTGCCTGGAGGATACTAGCGGGAGTTTCCTACGAGCAGTACTTC. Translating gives CAWRILAGVSYEQYF.

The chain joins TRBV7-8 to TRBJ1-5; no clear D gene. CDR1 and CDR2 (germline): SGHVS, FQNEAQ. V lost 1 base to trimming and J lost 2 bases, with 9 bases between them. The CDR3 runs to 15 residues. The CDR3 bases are TGTGCCAGCAGCTTAGTCGTGGGCGGCAATCAGCCCCAGCATTTT. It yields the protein CASSLVVGGNQPQHF. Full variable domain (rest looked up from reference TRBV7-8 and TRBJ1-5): GAGVSQSPRYKVAKRGQDVALRCDPISGHVSLFWYQQALGQGPEFLTYFQNEAQLDKSGLPSDRFFAERPEGSVSTLKIQRTQQEDSAVYLCASSLVVGGNQPQHFGDGTRLSIL.

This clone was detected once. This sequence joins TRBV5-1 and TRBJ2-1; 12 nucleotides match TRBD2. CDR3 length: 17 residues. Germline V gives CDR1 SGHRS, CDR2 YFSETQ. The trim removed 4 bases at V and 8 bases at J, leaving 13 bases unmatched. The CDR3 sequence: CASSRSWTSGIRDEQFF. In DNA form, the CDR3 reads TGCGCCAGCAGCAGATCATGGACTAGCGGGATCCGCGATGAGCAGTTCTTC.

The CDR3 DNA follows: TGCGCCAGCAGCCAGAACAGGGGAACTTTCTTT. Translation gives CASSQNRGTFF. V gene TRBV4-3 combines with J gene TRBJ1-1; 7 bases align to TRBD1. CDR1 is LGHNA, CDR2 YSLEER, per germline. After removal of 3 bases from V and 12 bases from J, the junction contained 4 bases not matched to a gene. There are 11 residues in the CDR3.

CDR3 loop: CASSLGSGGREKLFF. In DNA, the CDR3 is TGTGCCAGCAGCTTAGGTTCAGGGGGGAGGGAAAAACTGTTTTTT. The rearrangement joins TRBV7-2 to TRBJ1-4; 7 bases are shared with TRBD1. Trimming at V came to 1 base and at J to 8 bases, leaving 7 bases not matched to a gene. Germline V gene lookup returns CDR1 SGHTA and CDR2 FQGNSA. The length of the CDR3 is 15 residues.

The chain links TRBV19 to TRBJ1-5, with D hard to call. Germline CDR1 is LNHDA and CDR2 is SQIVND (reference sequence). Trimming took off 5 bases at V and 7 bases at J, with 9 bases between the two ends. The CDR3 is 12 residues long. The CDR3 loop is CASSGGFQPQHF. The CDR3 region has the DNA TGTGCCAGTAGTGGAGGGTTCCAGCCCCAGCATTTT.

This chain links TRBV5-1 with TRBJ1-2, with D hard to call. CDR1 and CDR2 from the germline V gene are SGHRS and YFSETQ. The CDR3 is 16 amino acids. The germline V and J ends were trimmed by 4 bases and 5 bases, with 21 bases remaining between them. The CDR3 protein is CASSRISQEFSYGYTF. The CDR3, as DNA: TGCGCCAGCAGCCGAATATCTCAGGAGTTCTCTTATGGCTACACCTTC.